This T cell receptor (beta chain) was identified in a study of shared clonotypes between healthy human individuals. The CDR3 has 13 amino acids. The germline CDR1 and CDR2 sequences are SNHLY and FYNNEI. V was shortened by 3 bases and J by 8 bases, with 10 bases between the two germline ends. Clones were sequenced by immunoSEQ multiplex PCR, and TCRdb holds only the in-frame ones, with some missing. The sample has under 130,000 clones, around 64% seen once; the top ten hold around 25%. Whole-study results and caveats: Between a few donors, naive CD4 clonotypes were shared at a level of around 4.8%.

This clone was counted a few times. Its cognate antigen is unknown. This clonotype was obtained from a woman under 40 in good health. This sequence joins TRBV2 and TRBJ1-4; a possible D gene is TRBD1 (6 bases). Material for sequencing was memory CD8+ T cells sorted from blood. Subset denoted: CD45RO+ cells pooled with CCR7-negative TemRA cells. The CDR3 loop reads CASSDGGGEKLFF. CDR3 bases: TGTGCCAGCAGTGACGGAGGGGGGGAAAAACTGTTTTTT.